The sequence of this T cell receptor (beta chain) was determined in a study of blood T cell repertoires in COVID-19. Per the authors' pipeline: By means of reference gene primer amplification, nucleated cell counts were estimated. This table comes from immunoSEQ multiplex PCR, and its TCRdb copy is limited to in-frame clones, with some not included. That table is the source of V, J and clone size, and D and trimming were worked out from the DNA. This table holds about 310,000 clones, around 85% found once. Recruits, aged about 18 to 95 years, lived in 25 or so US areas. Cohorts were based on clinical histories the participants reported. This clone was picked up many times. The CDR3 loop spans 15 amino acids. Germline lookup yields CDR1 SNHLY and CDR2 FYNNEI. V was cut by 0 bases and J by 2 bases, with 10 bases left in between.

The sequenced sample consisted of PBMCs or T cells enriched from blood (not recorded which). This clonotype was sampled from a man under 40 who had recovered from COVID-19. V gene TRBV2 combines with J gene TRBJ1-2, with D perhaps TRBD1 (5 bases). Written as DNA, the CDR3 is TGTGCCAGCAGTGAAGCCCTCACAGGCAACTATGGCTACACCTTC. It specifies CASSEALTGNYGYTF.